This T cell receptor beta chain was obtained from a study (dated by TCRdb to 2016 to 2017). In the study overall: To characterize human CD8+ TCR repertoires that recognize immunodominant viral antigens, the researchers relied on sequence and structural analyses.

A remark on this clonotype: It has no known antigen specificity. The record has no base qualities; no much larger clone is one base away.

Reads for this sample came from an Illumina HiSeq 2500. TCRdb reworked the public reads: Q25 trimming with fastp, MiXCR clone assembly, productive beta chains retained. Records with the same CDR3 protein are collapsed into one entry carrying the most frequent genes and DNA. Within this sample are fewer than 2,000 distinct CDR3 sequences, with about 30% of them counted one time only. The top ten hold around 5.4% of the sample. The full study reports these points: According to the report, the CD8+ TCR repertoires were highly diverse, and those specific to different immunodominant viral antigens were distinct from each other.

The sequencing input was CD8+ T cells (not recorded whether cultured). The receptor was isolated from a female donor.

The nucleotide sequence is given as TGCGCCAGCGGCTCCCCTAGCGGGGGGGTTGAAGATGAGCAGTTCTTC. It is translated as CASGSPSGGVEDEQFF. The chain employs TRBV5-1 and TRBJ2-1; 12 middle bases align to TRBD2. The CDR3, from cysteine to phenylalanine, totals 16 residues. Only the CDR3 region is kept as DNA, spanning 48 bases read in frame from base 1. The germline V gene encodes CDR1 SGHRS and CDR2 YFSETQ. The germline V end is reduced by 7 bases and the J end by 8 bases; junction bases left unmatched: 13.